These 30 T cell receptor beta chains came from one sample sequenced in a study of chronic HIV infection and antiretroviral therapy. TCRdb reprocessed the 5' RACE reads via MiXCR and lists one record per CDR3 protein. The top ten clones hold approximately 3% of a sample with approximately 47,000 distinct CDR3 sequences, about a fifth of them seen once. The sequenced material came from peripheral blood. These receptors came from an adult who had HIV and had not received antiretroviral therapy, or was an uninfected healthy control (not recorded which).

This clonotype was seen more than once but under ten times. The chain couples TRBV18 to TRBJ2-1; TRBD2 matches 13 bases. The germline V gene has CDR1 KGHSH and CDR2 LQKENI. The CDR3 extends over 15 amino acids. The junction had 1 base not matched to a gene; V was cut back by 3 bases and J by 5 bases. The DNA of the CDR3 is TGTGCCAGCTCACCTGGGACTAGCGGGAACAATGAGCAGTTCTTC. Its protein is CASSPGTSGNNEQFF.

This clonotype has a count of ten or more. The V and J genes are TRBV10-1 and TRBJ2-7; 8 positions agree with TRBD1. Germline values: CDR1 WNHNN, CDR2 SYGVQD (reference sequence). V lost 3 bases to trimming and J lost 5 bases; unmatched junction nucleotides: 9. The CDR3 extends over 15 amino acids. CDR3 protein: CASSDRTSGGHEQYF. The CDR3 region has the DNA TGCGCCAGCAGTGATCGGACCTCAGGGGGCCACGAGCAGTACTTC.

The CDR3 is CASSRGDEQYF. CDR3 coding DNA: TGTGCCAGCAGTCGCGGCGACGAGCAGTACTTC. The chain recombines TRBV27 with TRBJ2-7, with D uncertain. Deletions cut 5 bases from V and 5 bases from J, with 7 bases between. Germline V gene lookup returns CDR1 MNHEY and CDR2 SMNVEV (reference sequence). CDR3 length: 11 residues.

This clonotype has more than one count but fewer than ten. CDR3 bases: TGCGCCAGCAGCAATAGCGGGAGAGCCGATGAGCAGTTCTTC. It codes for CASSNSGRADEQFF. The chain uses TRBV5-1 and TRBJ2-1; 9 bases are shared with TRBD2. The length of the CDR3 is 14 residues. J was trimmed by 8 bases and V by 4 bases; bases with no gene match: 7. Looked up from germline, CDR1 is SGHRS and CDR2 is YFSETQ. Full variable domain (remainder filled in from reference TRBV5-1 and TRBJ2-1): KAGVTQTPRYLIKTRGQQVTLSCSPISGHRSVSWYQQTPGQGLQFLFEYFSETQRNKGNFPGRFSGRQFSNSRSEMNVSTLELGDSALYLCASSNSGRADEQFFGPGTRLTVL.

This clonotype was picked up a small number of times. This rearrangement joins TRBV27 to TRBJ2-7, with D possibly matching TRBD2 (6 bases). Germline V gives CDR1 MNHEY, CDR2 SMNVEV (reference sequence). Trimming pared 2 bases from V and 5 bases from J, leaving 10 bases between. CDR3 length equals 13 residues. The DNA of the CDR3 is TGTGCCAGCAGTTTACCAGGGAGGCACGAGCAGTACTTC. It is translated as CASSLPGRHEQYF.

Only a few counts were recorded for this clonotype. This chain connects TRBV9 to TRBJ1-1, with a tentative D call TRBD1 (6 bases). The CDR3 runs to 15 residues. Trimming took off 3 bases at V and 1 base at J, with 13 bases between the two ends. Germline CDR1 is SGDLS and CDR2 is YYNGEE. CDR3 sequence: CASSALDSPNTEAFF. The CDR3 DNA reads as TGTGCCAGCAGCGCCTTGGACAGCCCGAACACTGAAGCTTTCTTT.

This clonotype was seen more than once but under ten times. J is TRBJ2-2 and V is TRBV12-3 or TRBV12-4; no clear D gene. V shed 6 bases and J shed 4 bases, with 18 bases lying between them. This CDR3 region has 16 residues. In DNA form, the CDR3 reads TGTGCCAGCAGCCCAGGTGTCTCAACCGGCACCGGGGAGCTGTTTTTT. Its protein is CASSPGVSTGTGELFF.

This clonotype was detected a few times. The V gene is TRBV20-1, the J gene TRBJ1-6; 8 bases match TRBD1. The trim removed 6 bases at V and 5 bases at J, leaving 3 bases unmatched. The CDR3 is 13 residues long. Germline assignment: CDR1 DFQATT and CDR2 SNEGSKA (reference sequence). The CDR3: CSAPGQDNSPLHF. The CDR3 DNA is TGCAGTGCACCGGGACAGGATAATTCACCCCTCCACTTT.

This clonotype showed up just a few times. The chain carries TRBV13 and TRBJ2-7; 8 nucleotides match TRBD2. The CDR3 contains 13 residues. Looked up from germline, CDR1 is PRHDT and CDR2 is FYEKMQ (reference sequence). Unmatched junction bases numbered 7, after V lost 5 bases and J lost 7 bases. The CDR3 here is CASSPGGQGEQYF. In DNA form, the CDR3 reads TGTGCCAGCAGCCCGGGGGGGCAGGGGGAGCAGTACTTC. Full variable domain (missing parts from reference TRBV13 and TRBJ2-7): AAGVIQSPRHLIKEKRETATLKCYPIPRHDTVYWYQQGPGQDPQFLISFYEKMQSDKGSIPDRFSAQQFSDYHSELNMSSLELGDSALYFCASSPGGQGEQYFGPGTRLTVT.

This clonotype was seen only a few times. The chain carries TRBV20-1 and TRBJ2-3, with 7 bases that match TRBD2. CDR1 and CDR2 (germline): DFQATT, SNEGSKA (reference sequence). CDR3 length equals 14 residues. With 1 base clipped from V and 2 bases from J, the junction kept 3 bases outside the gene matches. CDR3 bases: TGCAGTGCTAGAGCCGGGACTACCACAGATACGCAGTATTTT. The encoded protein is CSARAGTTTDTQYF.

The chain uses TRBV7-9 and TRBJ2-7; TRBD2 aligns across 10 bases. The germline gives CDR1 SEHNR, CDR2 FQNEAQ (reference sequence). This CDR3 comprises 16 residues. With V trimmed by 5 bases and J by 5 bases, 12 bases remained unmatched. For the CDR3, the DNA is TGTGCCAGCAGCCCCCCTCTTAGCGGGAGGCCCCACGAGCAGTACTTC. This gives the protein CASSPPLSGRPHEQYF.

This clonotype was seen a handful of times. V and J are TRBV5-1 and TRBJ1-3; D remains ambiguous. The CDR3 runs to 15 residues. Germline V CDR1 and CDR2: SGHRS, YFSETQ. The ends were cut back, 1 base at V and 8 bases at J, with 16 bases in the middle. The CDR3 region has the DNA TGCGCCAGCAGCTTGAGTACAGCACAAGGACACACCATATATTTT. Translation: CASSLSTAQGHTIYF.

This chain joins TRBV5-8 and TRBJ1-3; no firm D call. The ends were cut back, 1 base at V and 0 bases at J, with 11 bases in the middle. CDR3 length: 16 amino acids. Germline V lookup: CDR1 SGHTS, CDR2 YDEGEE. The CDR3 reads CASSLSLLPSGNTIYF. The CDR3 nucleotides read TGTGCCAGCAGCTTGTCACTCCTGCCCTCTGGAAACACCATATATTTT.

This clonotype was seen a few times. The V gene is TRBV28, the J gene TRBJ1-1; 7 positions match TRBD1. The CDR3 extends over 15 amino acids. In germline, CDR1 is MDHEN, CDR2 SYDVKM. V trimming: 4 bases; J trimming: 0 bases; junction bases outside the gene matches: 5. CDR3 sequence reads: CASSSGTAMNTEAFF. The CDR3 DNA reads TGTGCCAGCAGTTCAGGGACAGCCATGAACACTGAAGCTTTCTTT.

The chain joins TRBV21-1 to TRBJ1-5. TRBV21-1 is flagged as a pseudogene. The length of the CDR3 is 15 residues. The CDR3 region is CASSKTPQDFLPQHF. CDR3 nucleotides: TGTGCCAGCAGTAAAACTCCTCAGGATTTTCTGCCCCAGCATTTT.

The rearrangement links TRBV7-7 to TRBJ2-2, with TRBD1 matching 7 bases. V trimming: 11 bases; J trimming: 6 bases; junction bases outside the gene matches: 18. Germline V CDR1 and CDR2: SSHAT, FNYEAQ (reference sequence). This CDR3 is built from 16 residues. The CDR3 region is CALGPSTGIGPGELFF. The CDR3 nucleotides are TGTGCCCTGGGCCCCTCGACAGGGATCGGGCCCGGGGAGCTGTTTTTT.

The chain joins TRBV10-3 to TRBJ2-3; D not resolved. Per the germline V gene, CDR1 is ENHRY and CDR2 is SYGVKD. Trimming shortened V by 3 bases and J by 0 bases, and 10 bases separated the two germline ends. The CDR3 sequence is 15 residues long. The CDR3 DNA is TGTGCCATCAGTGAATCCCATCCTAGCACAGATACGCAGTATTTT. It codes for CAISESHPSTDTQYF.

The chain joins TRBV4-1 to TRBJ2-1; TRBD2 agrees at 14 bases. CDR3 length: 19 amino acids. From germline, CDR1 is MGHRA and CDR2 YSYEKL. The V gene end was trimmed by 1 base and the J gene end by 0 bases; junction bases not matched to a gene: 5. CDR3 residues: CASSQGLAGGQSSYNEQFF. CDR3 nucleotide sequence: TGCGCCAGCAGCCAAGGACTAGCGGGAGGGCAAAGCTCCTACAATGAGCAGTTCTTC.

This chain uses TRBV28 with TRBJ1-2, with 8 bases aligning to TRBD1. The germline CDR1 and CDR2 sequences are MDHEN and SYDVKM. The junction had 8 bases not matched to a gene; V was cut back by 2 bases and J by 0 bases. The CDR3 sequence is 17 residues long. DNA for the CDR3: TGTGCCAGCAGTTTAGGAGGGACAGGCTCAGCTAACTATGGCTACACCTTC. Protein product: CASSLGGTGSANYGYTF.

A few counts support this clonotype. This sequence joins TRBV30 and TRBJ1-5; D is perhaps TRBD1 (5 bases). Germline values: CDR1 GTSNPN, CDR2 SVGIG (reference sequence). Trimming took off 3 bases at V and 2 bases at J, with 20 bases between the two ends. This CDR3 is built from 17 residues. CDR3 coding DNA: TGTGCCTGGAGCGCCCATGAGGGGCGAGTGGGCAATCAGCCCCAGCATTTT. The encoded protein is CAWSAHEGRVGNQPQHF.

This chain joins TRBV28 and TRBJ1-2; the D is unclear. Trimming took 2 bases from V and 5 from J, leaving 6 bases between them. Germline loops: CDR1 MDHEN, CDR2 SYDVKM. The CDR3 covers 12 residues. CDR3 sequence reads: CASSLRGYGYTF. The CDR3 DNA reads as TGTGCCAGCAGTTTAAGAGGGTATGGCTACACCTTC.

The CDR3 sequence: CASSRMSYEQYF. DNA of the CDR3: TGTGCCAGCAGCCGAATGTCCTACGAGCAGTACTTC. This rearrangement joins TRBV3-1 to TRBJ2-7; no clear D gene. Trimming removed 4 bases from V and 1 base from J, with 5 bases in between. There are 12 residues in the CDR3. In germline, CDR1 is LGHDT, CDR2 YNNKEL (reference sequence).

The chain combines TRBV9 with TRBJ2-1; 7 bases match TRBD1. The ends lost 4 bases at V and 5 bases at J; junction bases unmatched: 6. CDR1 SGDLS and CDR2 YYNGEE come from the germline V gene. CDR3 length: 14 residues. The CDR3 sequence: CASSPWTGHNEQFF. The CDR3 DNA is TGTGCCAGCAGCCCATGGACAGGCCACAATGAGCAGTTCTTC.

This clonotype has only a few counts. The chain combines TRBV2 with TRBJ2-1; 9 nucleotides align to TRBD2. The trim removed 7 bases at V and 9 bases at J, leaving 16 bases unmatched. CDR3 size: 16 residues. Germline CDR1 SNHLY, CDR2 FYNNEI. In DNA, the CDR3 is TGTGCCAGCATGGGTACCTTAGCGGGAGTAGTTGGTGAGCAGTTCTTC. This translates into CASMGTLAGVVGEQFF.

The CDR3 DNA follows: TGTGCCAGCACCCTAATGACAGGGGGCTCTGGTGGCTACACCTTC. Protein sequence: CASTLMTGGSGGYTF. The chain couples TRBV6-5 to TRBJ1-2; 10 nucleotides agree with TRBD1. V trimming: 7 bases; J trimming: 7 bases; junction bases outside the gene matches: 12. CDR1 and CDR2 (germline): MNHEY, SVGAGI. This CDR3 is 15 amino acids long.

This clonotype was found a few times. The rearrangement uses TRBV6-1 and TRBJ1-1; D gene ambiguous. This CDR3 region has 13 residues. V was trimmed by 2 bases and J by 3 bases, leaving 7 bases between them. The germline V gene has CDR1 MNHNS and CDR2 SASEGT. In DNA, the CDR3 is TGTGCCAGCAGTGAACAGGCAGACACTGAAGCTTTCTTT. Translation: CASSEQADTEAFF.

This clonotype has a handful of counts. The chain is built from TRBV27 and TRBJ1-1, with D possibly TRBD1 on 5 matching bases. CDR3 length: 17 residues. Per germline, CDR1 MNHEY and CDR2 SMNVEV (reference sequence). V was clipped by 5 bases and J by 0 bases, with 19 bases between them. Here the CDR3 DNA reads TGTGCCAGCAGTCCGATAATATTTGGGACGGTGAACACTGAAGCTTTCTTT. Amino acid sequence: CASSPIIFGTVNTEAFF.

The gene calls are TRBV2 and TRBJ2-1; 11 bases are shared with TRBD2. The CDR3 has 14 residues. V lost 2 bases to trimming and J lost 14 bases; unmatched junction nucleotides: 8. CDR1 is SNHLY and CDR2 is FYNNEI in the germline V gene. CDR3 nucleotides: TGTGCCAGCAGTGAAAGTGGAGAACTAGCGGGAGAGTTCTTC. It specifies CASSESGELAGEFF.

This clonotype was observed a few times. The V gene is TRBV6-5, the J gene TRBJ2-3, with 7 bases fitting TRBD1. The CDR3 runs to 16 residues. Germline CDR1 is MNHEY and CDR2 is SVGAGI. The ends lost 2 bases at V and 4 bases at J; junction bases unmatched: 9. The CDR3 spells CASSYGRQGEPDTQYF. DNA of the CDR3: TGTGCCAGCAGTTACGGTCGACAGGGCGAGCCAGATACGCAGTATTTT.

The CDR3 sequence is CASSFTGQGYSGANVLTF. Written as DNA, the CDR3 is TGTGCCAGCAGTTTCACGGGACAGGGGTACTCTGGGGCCAACGTCCTGACTTTC. The V and J genes are TRBV27 and TRBJ2-6, with TRBD1 matching over 10 bases. Germline lookup yields CDR1 MNHEY and CDR2 SMNVEV (reference sequence). The CDR3 is made up of 18 amino acids. V shed 3 bases, J shed 0 bases, and the junction held 5 bases outside the gene matches.